This TCR beta chain was captured in a study of shared clonotypes between healthy human individuals. V dropped 5 bases and J dropped 4; count of bases not matched to a gene: 7. Germline V gene lookup returns CDR1 SGHNT and CDR2 YENEEA. There are 14 residues in the CDR3. The repertoire was sequenced with immunoSEQ multiplex PCR; TCRdb's copy has only in-frame clones and lacks some. The sample comprises about 990,000 clones, about 84% of which are singletons, and 0.61% rests with the top ten. This TCR derives from a young man in good health. Some clones in this sample may be carry-over from other donors' samples. This rearrangement joins TRBV11-3 to TRBJ2-5; 7 bases map to TRBD1. Sequenced material: memory CD4+ T cells from PBMCs. The subset was: CD45RA-negative fraction. The CDR3 spells CASSARQGGETQYF. DNA for the CDR3: TGTGCCAGCAGCGCCCGACAGGGCGGAGAGACCCAGTACTTC.